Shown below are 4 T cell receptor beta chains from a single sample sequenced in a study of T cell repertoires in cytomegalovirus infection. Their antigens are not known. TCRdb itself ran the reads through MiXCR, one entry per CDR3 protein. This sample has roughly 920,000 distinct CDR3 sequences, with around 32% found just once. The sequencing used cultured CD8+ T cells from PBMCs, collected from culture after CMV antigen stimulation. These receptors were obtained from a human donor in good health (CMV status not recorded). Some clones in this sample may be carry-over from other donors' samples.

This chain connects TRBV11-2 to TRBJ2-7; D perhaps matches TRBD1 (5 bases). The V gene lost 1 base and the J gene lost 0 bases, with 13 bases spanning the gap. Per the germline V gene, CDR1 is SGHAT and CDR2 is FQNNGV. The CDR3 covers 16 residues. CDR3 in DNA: TGTGCCAGCAGCTTAGTTCTTACAGGACCCTCCTACGAGCAGTACTTC. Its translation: CASSLVLTGPSYEQYF. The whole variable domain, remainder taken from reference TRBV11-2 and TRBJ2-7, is EAGVAQSPRYKIIEKRQSVAFWCNPISGHATLYWYQQILGQGPKLLIQFQNNGVVDDSQLPKDRFSAERLKGVDSTLKIQPAKLEDSAVYLCASSLVLTGPSYEQYFGPGTRLTVT.

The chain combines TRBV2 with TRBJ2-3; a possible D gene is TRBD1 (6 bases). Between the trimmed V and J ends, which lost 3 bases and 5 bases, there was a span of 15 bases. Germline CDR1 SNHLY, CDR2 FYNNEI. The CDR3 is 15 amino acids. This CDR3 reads CASSDRQGHGDTQYF. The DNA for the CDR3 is TGTGCCAGCAGTGATAGGCAGGGGCATGGAGATACGCAGTATTTT. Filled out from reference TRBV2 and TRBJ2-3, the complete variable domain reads EPEVTQTPSHQVTQMGQEVILRCVPISNHLYFYWYRQILGQKVEFLVSFYNNEISEKSEIFDDQFSVERPDGSNFTLKIRSTKLEDSAMYFCASSDRQGHGDTQYFGPGTRLTVL.

This CDR3 is CASSLYVTSTDTQYF. The CDR3 DNA reads TGTGCCAGCAGCTTATACGTGACGAGCACAGATACGCAGTATTTT. V gene TRBV11-2 combines with J gene TRBJ2-3; D is unresolved. Germline lookup yields CDR1 SGHAT and CDR2 FQNNGV. Trimming shortened V by 2 bases and J by 0 bases, and 9 bases separated the two germline ends. This CDR3 contains 15 residues.

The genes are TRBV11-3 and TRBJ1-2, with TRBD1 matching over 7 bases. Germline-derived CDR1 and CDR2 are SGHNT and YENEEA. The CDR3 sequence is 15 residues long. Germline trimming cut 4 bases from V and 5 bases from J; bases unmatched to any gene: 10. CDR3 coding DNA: TGTGCCAGCAGCTCCCGGTCGGGCAGGGGGTATGGCTACACCTTC. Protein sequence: CASSSRSGRGYGYTF.